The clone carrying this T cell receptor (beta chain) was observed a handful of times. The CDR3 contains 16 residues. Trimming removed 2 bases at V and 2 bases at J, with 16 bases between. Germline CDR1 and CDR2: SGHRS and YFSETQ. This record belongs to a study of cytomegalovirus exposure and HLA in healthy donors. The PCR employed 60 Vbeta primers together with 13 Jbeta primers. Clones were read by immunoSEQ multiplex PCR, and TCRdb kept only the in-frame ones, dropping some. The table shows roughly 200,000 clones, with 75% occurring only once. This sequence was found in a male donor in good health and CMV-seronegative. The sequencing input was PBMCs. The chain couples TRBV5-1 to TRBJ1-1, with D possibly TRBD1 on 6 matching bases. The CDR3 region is CASSLPLGALNTEAFF. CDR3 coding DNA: TGCGCCAGCAGCTTACCTTTGGGGGCTCTCAACACTGAAGCTTTCTTT.